The 10 T cell receptor beta chains in this list originate from one sample, sequenced in a study of shared clonotypes between healthy human individuals. Profiling relied on immunoSEQ multiplex PCR, and the TCRdb table lists in-frame clones only, not all of them. The sample yields roughly 2.1 million clones, 93% seen once. Terminally differentiated effector memory CD45RA+ cells were excluded by CCR7 positive selection of CD45RO-negative cells. Sequences were obtained from naive CD8+ T cells from PBMCs. These receptors were collected from a man younger than 35 in good health. Some clones in this sample may be carry-over from other donors' samples.

The genes are TRBV4-2 and TRBJ1-2, with D maybe TRBD1 (6 bases). Germline V CDR1 and CDR2: LGHNA, YNFKEQ. CDR3 length: 14 residues. V was trimmed by 7 bases and J by 2 bases, leaving 14 bases between them. CDR3 sequence reads: CASTERGANYGYTF. The CDR3, as DNA: TGTGCCAGCACCGAGAGGGGGGCAAACTATGGCTACACCTTC.

This clone came up once. The rearrangement uses TRBV29-1 and TRBJ2-6, with D hard to call. This CDR3 has 17 amino acids. V dropped 4 bases and J dropped 4 bases, with 20 bases sitting between them. From germline, CDR1 is SQVTM and CDR2 ANQGSEA. The CDR3 loop is CSVAFVRGQTGANVLTF. The CDR3 coding sequence is TGCAGCGTTGCCTTCGTTCGAGGCCAGACAGGGGCCAACGTCCTGACTTTC.

The chain couples TRBV7-9 to TRBJ1-4; D call uncertain. Looked up from germline, CDR1 is SEHNR and CDR2 is FQNEAQ (reference sequence). CDR3 length equals 12 residues. Trimming stripped 6 bases from V and 8 bases from J, with 10 bases between. As DNA, the CDR3 is TGTGCCAGCAGTAATAGGGAGGAAAAACTGTTTTTT. It encodes CASSNREEKLFF.

A few counts support this clone. The chain combines TRBV2 with TRBJ1-1; D is unresolved. Germline V gene sequence: CDR1 SNHLY, CDR2 FYNNEI. V was clipped by 10 bases and J by 0 bases, with 9 bases between them. The CDR3 is 12 residues long. DNA for the CDR3: TGTGCCACCACAAGGATGAACACTGAAGCTTTCTTT. Its protein product is CATTRMNTEAFF.

V gene TRBV23-1 combines with J gene TRBJ2-7; 7 bases map to TRBD2. TRBV23-1 has ORF status, its function being uncertain. The CDR3 contains 18 residues. Trimming removed 3 bases from V and 2 bases from J; junction bases left unmatched: 16. CDR3 amino acids: CASSHLLRGRERTYEQYF. The CDR3 bases are TGCGCCAGCAGTCACCTCTTGCGCGGGCGGGAGCGAACCTACGAGCAGTACTTC.

This chain joins TRBV4-1 and TRBJ1-2; D ambiguous. The CDR3 has 15 residues. Between the trimmed V and J ends, which lost 3 bases and 5 bases, there was a span of 16 bases. The germline V gene encodes CDR1 MGHRA and CDR2 YSYEKL. Here the CDR3 reads CASSQAESRIYGYTF. For the CDR3, the DNA is TGCGCCAGCAGCCAGGCAGAATCAAGGATATATGGCTACACCTTC.

V usage is TRBV15 and J usage is TRBJ1-5, with a tentative D call TRBD1 (5 bases). This CDR3 contains 16 residues. Trimming took 3 bases from V and 0 from J, leaving 12 bases between them. Germline loops: CDR1 LNHNV, CDR2 YYDKDF (reference sequence). The CDR3 protein is CATSSRQTYSNQPQHF. The CDR3 DNA reads as TGTGCCACCAGCAGTAGACAGACGTATAGCAATCAGCCCCAGCATTTT.

The gene calls are TRBV4-2 and TRBJ2-3; no clear D. Germline values: CDR1 LGHNA, CDR2 YNFKEQ. V was pared by 3 bases and J by 1 base, with 5 bases between. The CDR3 covers 13 residues. CDR3 loop: CASSQFRTDTQYF. CDR3 DNA: TGTGCCAGCAGCCAGTTTCGCACAGATACGCAGTATTTT.

The rearrangement links TRBV27 to TRBJ2-5, with 10 nucleotides matching TRBD1. The V and J ends lost 5 bases and 5 bases, in that order; junction bases with no gene match: 11. The CDR3 loop spans 16 amino acids. CDR1 is MNHEY, CDR2 SMNVEV, per germline (reference sequence). The CDR3 spells CASSRVSTGGSETQYF. The CDR3 DNA sequence: TGTGCCAGCAGTCGGGTGTCGACAGGGGGCTCGGAGACCCAGTACTTC.

The chain uses TRBV27 and TRBJ2-7, with a tentative D call TRBD2 (6 bases). The germline V gene encodes CDR1 MNHEY and CDR2 SMNVEV (reference sequence). V was shortened by 10 bases and J by 7 bases, with 14 bases between the two germline ends. The CDR3 consists of 11 residues. CDR3 region: CATELGGEQYF. The CDR3 coding sequence is TGTGCCACCGAATTGGGAGGAGAGCAGTACTTC.